The clone carrying this T cell receptor beta chain has at least ten counts. Its specificity is not known. The data are from a study of CD8+CD57+ T cells in acquired aplastic anemia. The CDR3 has 15 residues. The V end was cut by 1 base, the J end by 5 bases, with 14 bases between. Germline CDR1 reads LGHNA; CDR2 reads YSLEER. The study's findings and limits: Patients and controls had in common 25 to 30 CD8+ CDR3 sequences.

Genomic DNA, serving as template, underwent TCR beta VDJ and CDR3 profiling. TCRdb used MiXCR to reprocess the reads, holding one entry per CDR3 protein. The profile shows 200,000 to 250,000 distinct CDR3 sequences, more than 40% of them singletons. Only patients with CD8+CD57+ cell expansion on flow cytometry were chosen for sequencing. This sequence joins TRBV4-3 and TRBJ1-1, with unresolved D. Sequenced sample: sorted CD4+, CD8+, or CD8+CD57+ T cells (not recorded which) from PBMCs. This clonotype was sampled from a human donor with aplastic anemia. The CDR3 coding sequence is TGCGCCAGCAGCCAAGTAAAGGAGGGCTTGACTGAAGCTTTCTTT. It specifies CASSQVKEGLTEAFF.